The 31 T cell receptor beta chains below were found in one sample sequenced in a study of control samples from healthy donors and cancer patients. TCRdb's table, derived via immunoSEQ multiplex PCR, lists solely in-frame clones and lacks some. The data show around 90,000 clones, approximately 80% seen once. Input material: blood. These receptors all come from a man younger than 40 in good health.

The rearrangement links TRBV5-4 to TRBJ2-5; TRBD1 is a possible D gene (5 bases). This CDR3 comprises 15 residues. Trimming left V 0 bases short and J 3 bases short, with 12 bases between. In germline, CDR1 is SGHNT, CDR2 YYREEE (reference sequence). Here the CDR3 DNA reads TGTGCCAGCAGCTTGGGACAGCGAGTAGAAGAGACCCAGTACTTC. Amino acid sequence: CASSLGQRVEETQYF.

The J gene is TRBJ1-2, the V gene TRBV30; tentative D call: TRBD1 (6 bases). CDR3 length: 14 residues. Germline lookup yields CDR1 GTSNPN and CDR2 SVGIG (reference sequence). V was trimmed by 3 bases and J by 5 bases, leaving 16 bases between them. CDR3 protein: CAWSGDISYYGYTF. DNA of the CDR3: TGTGCCTGGAGCGGGGACATCTCTTATTATGGCTACACCTTC.

The genes are TRBV3-1 (or the pseudogene TRBV3-2) and TRBJ2-2, with D possibly matching TRBD1 (6 bases). CDR1 is LGHDT and CDR2 is YNNKEL in the germline V gene (reference sequence). The CDR3 is made up of 14 amino acids. V was pared by 3 bases and J by 5 bases, with 10 bases between. The CDR3 sequence is CASSQRQVTGELFF. Written as DNA, the CDR3 is TGTGCCAGCAGCCAGAGACAGGTAACCGGGGAGCTGTTTTTT.

The rearrangement joins TRBV18 to TRBJ1-5; tentatively, D is TRBD1 (6 bases). The CDR3 has 16 amino acids. The germline V and J ends were trimmed by 2 bases and 5 bases, with 16 bases remaining between them. Germline V CDR1 and CDR2: KGHSH, LQKENI. The CDR3 protein is CASSPGGRPNYQPQHF. As DNA, the CDR3 is TGTGCCAGCTCACCAGGGGGCCGGCCCAATTATCAGCCCCAGCATTTT.

V is TRBV7-2 and J is TRBJ2-5, with TRBD2 matching 9 bases. Trimming took 2 bases from V and 4 from J; bases not matched to a gene: 11. The CDR3 has 17 amino acids. Germline V gene data show CDR1 as SGHTA and CDR2 as FQGNSA. The CDR3 reads CASSLRSVAGARETQYF. As DNA, the CDR3 is TGTGCCAGCAGCTTAAGGAGTGTAGCGGGGGCAAGAGAGACCCAGTACTTC.

Comments on this clone: Other nucleotide sequences in the sample specify the same CDR3. CDR3 bases: TGTGCCAGTAGTACTCGACAGGGAGGGACCTACGAGCAGTACTTC. As protein: CASSTRQGGTYEQYF. The chain carries TRBV19 and TRBJ2-7; D may be TRBD1 or TRBD2 (7 bases each). CDR3 size: 15 residues. The germline CDR1 and CDR2 sequences are LNHDA and SQIVND (reference sequence). The germline V and J ends were trimmed by 4 bases and 2 bases, with 15 bases remaining between them.

V usage is TRBV7-2 and J usage is TRBJ1-3; D is possibly TRBD1 (6 bases). V was trimmed by 4 bases and J by 4 bases, leaving 14 bases between them. This CDR3 is 15 amino acids long. Germline V lookup: CDR1 SGHTA, CDR2 FQGNSA. The CDR3 spells CASSSGNTGGNTIYF. DNA of the CDR3: TGTGCCAGCAGCTCAGGCAATACAGGGGGAAACACCATATATTTT. Complete variable domain (other parts from reference TRBV7-2 and TRBJ1-3): GAGVSQSPSNKVTEKGKDVELRCDPISGHTALYWYRQSLGQGLEFLIYFQGNSAPDKSGLPSDRFSAERTGGSVSTLTIQRTQQEDSAVYLCASSSGNTGGNTIYFGEGSWLTVV.

CDR3 in amino acids: CSVEEPKGSPLHF. CDR3 in DNA: TGCAGCGTTGAGGAGCCCAAAGGTTCACCCCTCCACTTT. The V gene is TRBV29-1, the J gene TRBJ1-6; no clear D gene. The germline V and J ends were trimmed by 3 bases and 9 bases, with 12 bases remaining between them. The CDR3 totals 13 residues. Germline CDR1 SQVTM, CDR2 ANQGSEA. Using reference TRBV29-1 and TRBJ1-6 for the parts outside the CDR3, the full variable domain is SAVISQKPSRDICQRGTSLTIQCQVDSQVTMMFWYRQQPGQSLTLIATANQGSEATYESGFVIDKFPISRPNLTFSTLTVSNMSPEDSSIYLCSVEEPKGSPLHFGNGTRLTVT.

This clone was recorded only once. The V call is TRBV10-3, the J call TRBJ2-1; 9 bases agree with TRBD1. The CDR3 loop spans 15 amino acids. V lost 3 bases, J lost 9 bases, and 9 bases stayed unmatched. Germline V CDR1 and CDR2: ENHRY, SYGVKD. The CDR3: CAISDHTGGPGEQFF. Here the CDR3 DNA reads TGTGCCATCAGTGACCACACAGGGGGCCCGGGTGAGCAGTTCTTC.

The rearrangement links TRBV5-1 to TRBJ2-3; a weak D match, TRBD2 (6 bases). V was trimmed by 3 bases and J by 8 bases, leaving 25 bases between them. Germline CDR1 reads SGHRS; CDR2 reads YFSETQ. The CDR3 runs to 17 residues. The CDR3 DNA reads as TGCGCCAGCAGCTCGGGGATGGGACCGTCGGGGGTCGGTACGCAGTATTTT. Its protein is CASSSGMGPSGVGTQYF.

The gene calls are TRBV25-1 and TRBJ1-4; 7 bases match TRBD1. Germline loops: CDR1 MGHDK, CDR2 SYGVNS. Unmatched junction bases numbered 7, after V lost 2 bases and J lost 7 bases. The CDR3 contains 15 residues. CDR3: CASSEGWTGGEKLFF. CDR3 bases: TGTGCCAGCAGTGAAGGTTGGACAGGCGGTGAAAAACTGTTTTTT.

This chain joins TRBV24-1 and TRBJ1-5; D is ambiguous. The CDR3 runs 14 residues. Trimming took off 4 bases at V and 4 bases at J, with 10 bases between the two ends. Germline lookup yields CDR1 KGHDR and CDR2 SFDVKD. This CDR3 is CATSDAATNQPQHF. CDR3 in DNA: TGTGCCACCAGTGACGCAGCCACTAATCAGCCCCAGCATTTT.

The chain is built from TRBV6-1 and TRBJ2-5, with a tentative D call TRBD2 (6 bases). This CDR3 spans 13 amino acids. Trimming took off 1 base at V and 5 bases at J, with 8 bases between the two ends. Germline CDR1 MNHNS, CDR2 SASEGT. The CDR3 nucleotides are TGTGCCAGCAGTGAAGTTGGGAGGGAGACCCAGTACTTC. It encodes CASSEVGRETQYF.

CDR3 protein: CASGTGAVYSNQPQHF. CDR3 bases: TGTGCCAGCGGTACAGGGGCAGTTTATAGCAATCAGCCCCAGCATTTT. The chain recombines TRBV2 with TRBJ1-5; TRBD1 matches 7 bases. This CDR3 is built from 16 residues. In germline, CDR1 is SNHLY, CDR2 FYNNEI. V dropped 8 bases and J dropped 0; count of bases not matched to a gene: 10.

The rearrangement links TRBV2 to TRBJ1-5; unclear D gene. CDR1 SNHLY and CDR2 FYNNEI come from the germline V gene. V lost 1 base and J 8 bases, leaving 9 bases between the germline ends. This CDR3 spans 13 amino acids. The CDR3 coding sequence is TGTGCCAGCAGTGAAGACAGATCGAAGCCCCAGCATTTT. This translates into CASSEDRSKPQHF. The entire variable domain, with the rest obtained from reference TRBV2 and TRBJ1-5, is as follows: EPEVTQTPSHQVTQMGQEVILRCVPISNHLYFYWYRQILGQKVEFLVSFYNNEISEKSEIFDDQFSVERPDGSNFTLKIRSTKLEDSAMYFCASSEDRSKPQHFGDGTRLSIL.

The chain employs TRBV6-1 and TRBJ2-1; D might be TRBD1 or TRBD2, each matching 7 bases. Trimming stripped 3 bases from V and 7 bases from J, with 10 bases between. Germline values: CDR1 MNHNS, CDR2 SASEGT. The CDR3 contains 13 residues. CDR3 in amino acids: CASSDRGGNEQFF. The CDR3 region has the DNA TGTGCCAGCAGTGACAGGGGGGGAAATGAGCAGTTCTTC.

The CDR3 is CAISRDSNYGYTF. In DNA form, the CDR3 reads TGTGCCATCAGTAGGGACAGTAACTATGGCTACACCTTC. The gene calls are TRBV10-3 and TRBJ1-2; 7 bases align to TRBD1. The V gene's germline CDR1 is ENHRY and CDR2 SYGVKD. This CDR3 contains 13 residues. The V and J ends lost 5 bases and 1 base, in that order; junction bases with no gene match: 1.

The chain joins TRBV18 to TRBJ2-4; possibly TRBD1 for D (5 bases). Germline lookup yields CDR1 KGHSH and CDR2 LQKENI. The CDR3 runs to 14 residues. V was shortened by 0 bases and J by 8 bases, with 11 bases between the two germline ends. The CDR3 nucleotides read TGTGCCAGCTCACCACCTACCAGGGTGGACATTCAGTACTTC. Residues: CASSPPTRVDIQYF.

V and J are TRBV7-3 and TRBJ2-1, with 8 bases lining up with TRBD2. Per germline, CDR1 SGHTA and CDR2 FQGTGA. Losses at the gene ends were 0 bases for V and 2 bases for J; bases not matched to a gene: 3. CDR3 length equals 16 residues. In nucleotides, the CDR3 is TGTGCCAGCAGCTTAACGACCGGGGGGGCCTACAATGAGCAGTTCTTC. The encoded protein is CASSLTTGGAYNEQFF.

V usage is TRBV20-1 and J usage is TRBJ2-7, with D possibly TRBD1 on 6 matching bases. CDR3 length: 15 amino acids. CDR1 is DFQATT and CDR2 is SNEGSKA in the germline V gene (reference sequence). The ends were cut back, 3 bases at V and 1 base at J, with 16 bases in the middle. The CDR3 nucleotides read TGCAGTGCTAGTAGGGGGTCGGACACTTCCTACGAGCAGTACTTC. Translation gives CSASRGSDTSYEQYF.

V and J are TRBV6-5 and TRBJ1-6; the D gene is possibly TRBD1 (6 bases). Germline lookup yields CDR1 MNHEY and CDR2 SVGAGI. The ends were cut back, 8 bases at V and 10 bases at J, with 15 bases in the middle. This CDR3 is 13 amino acids long. As DNA, the CDR3 is TGTGCCAGCGGGGGCTCTAGGGGATCACCCCTCCACTTT. It is translated as CASGGSRGSPLHF.

This sequence joins TRBV7-9 and TRBJ2-1; 9 nucleotides agree with TRBD1. Germline values: CDR1 SEHNR, CDR2 FQNEAQ (reference sequence). This CDR3 region has 15 residues. Trimming took 7 bases from V and 4 from J; bases not matched to a gene: 8. CDR3 loop: CASIPQGQGYNEQFF. The CDR3 DNA sequence: TGTGCCAGCATCCCTCAGGGACAGGGATACAATGAGCAGTTCTTC.

As concerns this clone: This sample includes further DNA sequences coding for the same CDR3. V gene TRBV9 combines with J gene TRBJ2-7, with 7 bases that match TRBD1. The trim removed 0 bases at V and 4 bases at J, leaving 4 bases unmatched. CDR1 is SGDLS and CDR2 is YYNGEE in the germline V gene. The CDR3 has 14 amino acids. CDR3 protein: CASSVATGAYEQYF. CDR3 DNA: TGTGCCAGCAGCGTAGCTACAGGGGCTTACGAGCAGTACTTC.

V and J are TRBV7-9 and TRBJ2-1; 7 bases are shared with TRBD1. The CDR3 totals 15 residues. V shed 5 bases, J shed 8 bases, and the junction held 12 bases outside the gene matches. Germline V gene sequence: CDR1 SEHNR, CDR2 FQNEAQ (reference sequence). The CDR3 here is CASSPAIRGTDEQFF. CDR3 DNA: TGTGCCAGCAGCCCGGCGATAAGAGGGACAGATGAGCAGTTCTTC. Variable domain in full (rest from reference TRBV7-9 and TRBJ2-1): DTGVSQNPRHKITKRGQNVTFRCDPISEHNRLYWYRQTLGQGPEFLTYFQNEAQLEKSRLLSDRFSAERPKGSFSTLEIQRTEQGDSAMYLCASSPAIRGTDEQFFGPGTRLTVL.

The V gene is TRBV27, the J gene TRBJ1-2, with 11 bases that match TRBD1. J gave up 7 bases and V 4 bases, and 8 bases lay outside the gene matches. The germline gives CDR1 MNHEY, CDR2 SMNVEV (reference sequence). CDR3 size: 15 residues. The CDR3 is CASSSHGQGARGYTF. The DNA for the CDR3 is TGTGCCAGCAGTTCCCACGGACAGGGGGCGCGTGGCTACACCTTC.

The rearrangement links TRBV28 to TRBJ1-2; 10 bases map to TRBD1. The V and J ends lost 1 base and 3 bases, in that order; junction bases with no gene match: 2. Germline V gives CDR1 MDHEN, CDR2 SYDVKM. The CDR3 totals 15 residues. CDR3 DNA sequence: TGTGCCAGCAGTTTATTGGACAGGGGGGACTATGGCTACACCTTC. It specifies CASSLLDRGDYGYTF.

The chain recombines TRBV30 with TRBJ1-1, with 10 bases identical to TRBD1. With 2 bases clipped from V and 5 bases from J, the junction kept 8 bases outside the gene matches. The germline V gene has CDR1 GTSNPN and CDR2 SVGIG (reference sequence). This CDR3 spans 15 amino acids. Here the CDR3 DNA reads TGTGCCTGGAGTTTACCGGGACAGGGGTTTACTGAAGCTTTCTTT. Translated, it gives CAWSLPGQGFTEAFF.

This sequence joins TRBV10-3 and TRBJ1-6; TRBD1 matches 9 bases. V lost 10 bases to trimming and J lost 5 bases; unmatched junction nucleotides: 3. CDR3 length equals 13 residues. Germline V lookup: CDR1 ENHRY, CDR2 SYGVKD. CDR3 nucleotide sequence: TGTGCCACAGGACAGGGGAATAATTCACCCCTCCACTTT. The encoded protein is CATGQGNNSPLHF.

This rearrangement joins TRBV6-6 to TRBJ2-5; 9 positions match TRBD2. The germline V gene has CDR1 MNHNY and CDR2 SVGAGI (reference sequence). V was pared by 5 bases and J by 5 bases, with 18 bases of the junction left unmatched. CDR3 size: 18 residues. In nucleotides, the CDR3 is TGTGCCAGCAGTCCCCGGGTGGCAAAAGCGGGGGGTCCCGAGACCCAGTACTTC. Amino acids: CASSPRVAKAGGPETQYF.

The rearrangement uses TRBV10-3 and TRBJ1-2; D is uncertain. Trimming cost V 2 bases and J 0 bases, with 10 bases left between them. This CDR3 has 15 amino acids. Looked up from germline, CDR1 is ENHRY and CDR2 is SYGVKD. In DNA form, the CDR3 reads TGTGCCATCAGTGAGGGCTGGGGATCTAACTATGGCTACACCTTC. As protein: CAISEGWGSNYGYTF.

The gene calls are TRBV27 and TRBJ2-2, with D possibly being TRBD2 (6 bases). Trimming took off 0 bases at V and 4 bases at J, with 15 bases between the two ends. The CDR3 has 17 residues. From germline, CDR1 is MNHEY and CDR2 SMNVEV (reference sequence). As DNA, the CDR3 is TGTGCCAGCAGTTTATCGCCGGGCGGGGCGGCCACCGGGGAGCTGTTTTTT. This sequence encodes CASSLSPGGAATGELFF.